The rows below give T cell receptor beta chains drawn from one sample of a study of T cells expressing NK-cell markers. Reanalyzing the 5' RACE reads, TCRdb keeps one entry per CDR3 protein, without DNA. The table gives some 190,000 distinct CDR3 sequences; the top ten clones make up around 20% of it. The sample taken for sequencing was blood T cells: a sorted CD56 or NKG2C T cell subset, CD4+ or CD8+ T cells, or bulk PBMC T cells (not recorded which). These receptors all come from a man between 18 and 69 years old in good health. CDR3s include the opening cysteine and the closing phenylalanine or tryptophan.

TRBJ1-6 | TRBV4-1 | CASSQGVTGAHDSPLHF
TRBJ1-2 | TRBV2 | CASSEAAGGYTF
TRBJ2-5 | TRBV19 | CASSPRAGGQETQYF
TRBJ1-2 | TRBV20-1 | CSANDGTAYGYTF
TRBJ1-1 | TRBV15 | CATSEPRGSNTEAFF
TRBJ1-1 | TRBV29-1 | CSARGGLSTEAFF
TRBJ1-2 | TRBV27 | CASSLSRKGYYGYTF
TRBJ2-6 | TRBV27 | CASSFIGISGANVLTF
TRBJ1-5 | TRBV28 | CASSLAGNSNQPQHF
TRBJ2-3 | TRBV12-3/TRBV12-4 | CASSLGRGRSTDTQYF
TRBJ2-4 | TRBV20-1 | CSASPGQGLKSIQYF
TRBJ2-3 | TRBV10-3 | CAIFVLPDTQYF
TRBJ2-7 | TRBV6-1 | CASRGTGDYEQYF
TRBJ2-3 | TRBV27 | CASSLSHRDPADTQYF
TRBJ2-4 | TRBV20-1 | CSAEADRGENIQYF
TRBJ1-3 | TRBV13 | CASSPTGTGLGNTIYF
TRBJ2-7 | TRBV6-2/TRBV6-3 | CASSAGATYEQYF
TRBJ2-7 | TRBV6-5 | CATGTGGHEQYF
TRBJ2-2 | TRBV6-1 | CASSEASVYPGELFF
TRBJ2-7 | TRBV12-3/TRBV12-4 | CASSRTAGGTYEQYF
TRBJ2-5 | TRBV3-1 | CASSRQGLADLQETQYF
TRBJ2-3 | TRBV4-1 | CASSQDRGSASTDTQYF
TRBJ2-1 | TRBV27 | CASSPIPTSGRGFF
TRBJ1-1 | TRBV6-2/TRBV6-3 | CASSLTLMNTEAFF
TRBJ2-1 | TRBV12-3/TRBV12-4 | CASSFLLAGTYTYNEQFF
TRBJ2-7 | TRBV27 | CASSLSVQGGDYEQYF
TRBJ1-2 | TRBV6-5 | CASTTGFYGYTF